This T cell receptor beta chain was sequenced during a study of glioma-infiltrating T cells. Across the study: Samples included WHO grade II oligodendrogliomas or astrocytomas and initial-diagnosis grade IV glioblastomas. Dexamethasone exposure before glioma surgery was limited to six or fewer days.

Germline CDR1 LGHNA, CDR2 YNFKEQ. Trimming took 5 bases from V and 10 from J, leaving 11 bases between them. The CDR3 totals 11 residues. Amplification of TCR alpha and beta CDR3 regions from RNA used iRepertoire nested multiplex PCR. Input was roughly 100-450 ng of tissue mRNA or PBMC total RNA. MiXCR was run by TCRdb on the multiplex PCR reads, yielding one entry per CDR3 protein. The sample has 300,000 to 450,000 distinct CDR3 sequences; roughly 41% are singletons. As concerns this clonotype: Its specificity is unknown.

Study findings and constraints: Shared blood CDR3 signature motifs marked patients with low tissue-blood divergence.

The specimen was glioma tissue, nonneoplastic brain tissue, or PBMCs (not recorded which). This sequence originates from a human donor with low-grade glioma or glioblastoma, undergoing nonglioma brain surgery, or in good health (not recorded which). V usage is TRBV4-2 and J usage is TRBJ1-1; D is undetermined. CDR3 loop: CASSSPATAFF. The DNA of the CDR3 is TGTGCCAGCAGCTCGCCAGCGACAGCTTTCTTT.